This TCR beta chain originates from a study of molecular identifiers for immune sequencing clone quantification. The authors gated naive CD8 T cells as CD8+CD4-CCR7+CD45RA+ for sorting. Study outcomes and limitations: Spike-in Jurkat TCR RNA from a single cell reportedly registered among 900,000 to 1,000,000 naive cells. Should identical TCR molecules share a barcode, the sizes of highly expanded clones could be underestimated.

Libraries of bulk TCR were made by previously described methods (with listed TCR primers). TCRdb analysed the PCR reads with MiXCR anew, one entry per CDR3 protein. The sample lists around 480,000 distinct CDR3 sequences; 20% to 25% were seen once. This CDR3 spans 13 amino acids. Germline V gene sequence: CDR1 MNHEY, CDR2 SMNVEV (reference sequence). As concerns this clonotype: Its antigen is unidentified. At one of its ends the junction is not consistent with the germline gene, which may arise from a read error.

The chain links TRBV27 to TRBJ2-7, with no clear D. The TCR comes from a human donor in good health. Some libraries in this study had Jurkat cell RNA spiked in. The sample was naive CD8+ T cells from blood, with Jurkat cell RNA spiked in. Subset noted: FACS-sorted CD8+CD4-CCR7+CD45RA+ naive T cells. DNA for the CDR3: TGTGCCAGCAGTCTCGTGTCCTCCTCCGAGCAGTACTTC. It translates to CASSLVSSSEQYF.